This T cell receptor (beta chain) was observed in a study of T-cell memory formation after mild COVID-19. General study results and limits: There was a balanced CD4/CD8 profile in clones contracting day 15 to 85, and later expanders leaned CD4+. Cross-reactive memory apparently joined, as some responding clones appeared in pre-infection memory. A second wave of clones peaked on day 37, and their SARS-CoV-2 specificity went unconfirmed.

With V trimmed by 7 bases and J by 7 bases, 9 bases remained unmatched. The CDR3 covers 14 residues. Germline values: CDR1 SQVTM, CDR2 ANQGSEA. After 5'RACE with constant-segment primers, TCR alpha and TCR beta cDNA libraries carrying sample barcodes and UMIs were obtained. MiXCR was run by TCRdb on the 5' RACE reads, yielding one entry per CDR3 protein. The table lists around 410,000 distinct CDR3 sequences, around a quarter of them singletons. A word on this clonotype: Antigen specificity is unknown.

This chain uses TRBV29-1 with TRBJ2-1; 11 bases line up with TRBD2. Sample: PBMCs or a T cell subset sorted from them (not recorded which). The sequence was obtained from an adult woman who had mild COVID-19 (a few samples of this study predate the infection). Cell type and time point are not known. CDR3 residues: CSALSGGAKNEQFF. Here the CDR3 DNA reads TGCAGCGCCCTTAGCGGGGGGGCGAAAAATGAGCAGTTCTTC.